This T cell receptor (beta chain) was documented in a study of blood T cell repertoires in COVID-19. About the study: Samples taken during acute and convalescent COVID-19 were collected in the United States, Italy and Spain. In each case, the material was cDNA or gDNA derived from T cells, B-cell-depleted T cells, or PBMCs.

In the authors' workflow: It was from reference gene primer amplification that nucleated cell counts were estimated. TCRdb's table, derived via immunoSEQ multiplex PCR, lists solely in-frame clones and lacks some. For V, J and clone size, that table is used; D and trimming come from the DNA. In the table there are about 68,000 clones, about four fifths of which are singletons. This clone was counted a single time. Germline trimming cut 4 bases from V and 4 bases from J; bases unmatched to any gene: 6. The CDR3 has 14 residues. Germline V gene sequence: CDR1 SGHTA, CDR2 FQGNSA. The chain employs TRBV7-2 and TRBJ2-5; 7 nucleotides align to TRBD1. The TCR sequence derives from a woman aged 60 to 75 with acute or convalescent COVID-19. The specimen sequenced was peripheral blood. The CDR3: CASSSPTGRETQYF. Here the CDR3 DNA reads TGTGCCAGCAGCTCCCCGACAGGGCGAGAGACCCAGTACTTC.